The 5 T cell receptor beta chains below were found in one sample sequenced in a study of T-cell reconstitution after alpha-beta-depleted transplantation in children. Using unique molecular identifiers, the investigators prepared the TCRbeta library. TCRdb redid the calling of the PCR reads with MiXCR, one entry per CDR3 protein. The profile shows about a million distinct CDR3 sequences, 25% to 30% of them singletons. Sequencing was performed on PBMCs, mostly from graft donor cells, taken 360 days after TCRalphabeta/CD19-depleted stem cell transplant. These receptors all stem from a boy under three years old who had a stem cell transplant for SCID, so the T cells may come from the graft donor.

Many counts were recorded for this clonotype. As DNA, the CDR3 is TGTGCCAGCAGCTCTAGCGGGGGGGCCTACAATGAGCAGTTCTTC. It codes for CASSSSGGAYNEQFF. The chain uses TRBV7-8 and TRBJ2-1; 12 positions match TRBD2. Germline V gene lookup returns CDR1 SGHVS and CDR2 FQNEAQ. The CDR3 runs to 15 residues. V shed 4 bases, J shed 2 bases, and the junction held 0 bases outside the gene matches.

The chain links TRBV24-1 to TRBJ2-1, with a tentative D call TRBD2 (5 bases). The germline CDR1 and CDR2 sequences are KGHDR and SFDVKD. V lost 1 base and J 10 bases, leaving 10 bases between the germline ends. The CDR3 covers 13 residues. The chain's CDR3 is CATSDLEGWEQFF. The CDR3 DNA follows: TGTGCCACCAGTGATTTAGAGGGCTGGGAGCAGTTCTTC.

V and J are TRBV20-1 and TRBJ1-5; TRBD1 matches 9 bases. The germline CDR1 and CDR2 sequences are DFQATT and SNEGSKA (reference sequence). J gave up 4 bases and V 3 bases, and 7 bases lay outside the gene matches. The CDR3 is made up of 15 amino acids. The CDR3, as DNA: TGCAGTGCTAGCGTACAGGGGGCCAGGAATCAGCCCCAGCATTTT. Protein: CSASVQGARNQPQHF.

The chain employs TRBV27 and TRBJ1-1, with 10 bases matching TRBD1. The J segment lost 0 bases and the V segment lost 6 bases, leaving 7 bases of the junction unmatched. The CDR3 has 16 amino acids. Germline V gives CDR1 MNHEY, CDR2 SMNVEV (reference sequence). CDR3 loop: CASSPTGGLMNTEAFF. CDR3 DNA: TGTGCCAGCAGCCCGACAGGGGGCCTCATGAACACTGAAGCTTTCTTT.

CDR3 residues: CSASPLAYGYTF. In DNA, the CDR3 is TGCAGTGCTAGTCCCCTCGCCTATGGCTACACCTTC. V and J are TRBV20-1 and TRBJ1-2; unclear D gene. The V end lost 3 bases, the J end lost 4 bases, and 9 bases lay between the germline ends. The germline V gene encodes CDR1 DFQATT and CDR2 SNEGSKA (reference sequence). The CDR3 runs 12 residues.